This T cell receptor (beta chain) is drawn from a study of blood T cells in healthy people across ages. The use of a sample-barcoded 5' primer and a J-beta primer mix characterized a second PCR of 7 to 11 cycles. TCRdb used MiXCR to reprocess the 5' RACE reads, holding one entry per CDR3 protein. The sample includes roughly 1,800,000 distinct CDR3 sequences, around 48% of them seen just once. The V end was cut by 5 bases, the J end by 3 bases, with 11 bases between. CDR3 length: 14 residues. Germline CDR1 is MNHEY and CDR2 is SMNVEV (reference sequence). The TCR was taken from a woman in her thirties or forties in good health. The chain has TRBV27 and TRBJ2-4; perhaps D is TRBD1 or TRBD2 (5 bases each). Material for sequencing was blood. Here the CDR3 reads CASSDGGGKNIQYF. In DNA, the CDR3 is TGTGCCAGCAGTGATGGTGGGGGCAAAAACATTCAGTACTTC.